This is a list of T cell receptor beta chains from one sample in a study of OX40 agonist ivuxolimab in advanced cancers. Profiled with immunoSEQ multiplex PCR; TCRdb holds only in-frame clones, not every one. The sample has 70,000 to 90,000 clones; around 90% are singletons. Sequencing used CD4+ or CD8+ T cells sorted from blood, obtained in a trial of the OX40 agonist ivuxolimab. The source is an adult with an advanced solid tumor such as melanoma, head and neck, liver or kidney cancer. Both conserved end residues are part of each CDR3. D genes are given only for firm matches. The size of a clone is reported for some rows only, either as once, few or many, or as a class for expanded clones.

clone_size,d_call,j_call,v_call,cdr3_aa,cdr3_nt
NA,TRBD1,TRBJ2-1,TRBV6-5,CASSPRTGKVNEQFF,TGTGCCAGCAGCCCCCGGACAGGGAAAGTGAATGAGCAGTTCTTC
NA,TRBD1,TRBJ2-7,TRBV5-4,CASSARDSSYEQYF,TGTGCCAGCAGCGCCCGGGACAGCTCCTACGAGCAGTACTTC
NA,TRBD2,TRBJ2-5,TRBV2,CASRTGRVRWYF,TGTGCCAGCAGGACCGGGAGGGTACGTTGGTACTTC
NA,NA,TRBJ1-5,TRBV5-1,CASSLPPVKRMMGNNQPQHF,TGCGCCAGCAGCTTACCCCCCGTTAAAAGGATGATGGGGAACAATCAGCCCCAGCATTTT
NA,NA,TRBJ2-1,TRBV6-5,CASSSGTPANEQFF,TGTGCCAGCAGCTCCGGGACCCCTGCCAATGAGCAGTTCTTC
NA,NA,TRBJ2-5,TRBV20-1,CSAGQDRTQYF,TGCAGTGCTGGGCAGGACAGGACCCAGTACTTC
few,NA,TRBJ2-1,TRBV28,CASSPAGLNNYEQFF,TGTGCCAGCAGTCCCGCAGGACTAAATAACTATGAGCAGTTCTTC
few,TRBD2,TRBJ2-3,TRBV7-6,CASSSKTGTSGRRYTDTQYF,TGTGCCAGCAGCTCCAAAACCGGGACTAGCGGGAGGAGATACACAGATACGCAGTATTTT
NA,NA,TRBJ2-1,TRBV29-1,CSVELFYNEQFF,TGCAGCGTTGAGTTGTTTTACAATGAGCAGTTCTTC
NA,NA,TRBJ2-7,TRBV4-1,CASSQDYLSWSSYEQYF,TGCGCCAGCAGCCAAGATTATCTCTCATGGTCCTCCTACGAGCAGTACTTC
NA,NA,TRBJ2-1,TRBV6-5,CASTSPWGLGNEQFF,TGTGCCAGCACCTCTCCCTGGGGCCTTGGGAATGAGCAGTTCTTC
NA,NA,TRBJ2-7,TRBV28,CASSDGSGWNEQYF,TGTGCCAGCTCTGACGGGAGCGGATGGAACGAGCAGTACTTC
NA,NA,TRBJ2-5,TRBV28,CATTGWGVQETQYF,TGTGCCACTACAGGCTGGGGGGTCCAAGAGACCCAGTACTTC
NA,TRBD1,TRBJ2-7,TRBV6-1,CASSERAGGYEQYF,TGTGCCAGCAGTGAAAGGGCAGGGGGCTACGAGCAGTACTTC
NA,NA,TRBJ2-7,TRBV28,CASSSLGPYEQYF,TGTGCCAGCAGCTCGCTAGGACCCTACGAGCAGTACTTC
NA,NA,TRBJ1-2,TRBV5-5,CASSSLPGQGGYGYTF,TGTGCCAGCAGCTCCCTACCCGGGCAGGGAGGCTATGGCTACACCTTC
few,TRBD2,TRBJ2-7,TRBV28,CASSLVGVGTSGTTPEQYF,TGTGCCAGCAGTTTAGTAGGGGTGGGGACTAGCGGTACCACCCCGGAGCAGTACTTC
NA,NA,TRBJ2-3,TRBV28,CASGSPLLPPVTQYF,TGTGCCAGCGGTTCCCCCCTCTTACCCCCGGTAACGCAGTATTTT
NA,NA,TRBJ1-1,TRBV7-8,CASSSLGGNTEAFF,TGTGCCAGCAGCTCCCTCGGCGGGAACACTGAAGCTTTCTTT
NA,NA,TRBJ2-1,TRBV27,CASSPYAGTNNEQFF,TGTGCCAGCAGTCCATATGCCGGGACAAACAATGAGCAGTTCTTC
NA,NA,TRBJ2-7,TRBV10-2,CASSSVELFEQYF,TGCGCCAGCAGTTCGGTAGAGCTGTTCGAGCAGTACTTC
NA,TRBD2,TRBJ2-3,TRBV5-1,CASSSGLAGGSDTQYF,TGCGCCAGCAGCTCAGGACTAGCGGGAGGATCGGATACGCAGTATTTT
NA,NA,TRBJ2-1,TRBV6-4,CASSPGEKGEQFF,TGTGCCAGCAGTCCGGGAGAGAAAGGTGAGCAGTTCTTC
once,TRBD1,TRBJ1-1,TRBV6-5,CATTTQITGVTEAFF,TGTGCCACTACGACTCAAATAACAGGGGTCACTGAAGCTTTCTTT
NA,TRBD1,TRBJ2-4,TRBV19,CASSIDGGQGLLNIQYF,TGTGCCAGTAGTATAGATGGGGGACAGGGCCTTTTAAACATTCAGTACTTC
once,TRBD2,TRBJ2-2,TRBV30,CASGRITGELFF,TGTGCCTCCGGGAGGATCACCGGGGAGCTGTTTTTT
NA,NA,TRBJ2-1,TRBV5-5,CASSLVGGGNEQFF,TGTGCCAGCAGCTTGGTGGGGGGAGGCAATGAGCAGTTCTTC
NA,TRBD1,TRBJ1-1,TRBV28,CASGAGGTEAFF,TGTGCCAGCGGGGCAGGGGGCACTGAAGCTTTCTTT
NA,NA,TRBJ2-7,TRBV27,CASTGDWPYEQYF,TGTGCCAGTACCGGGGACTGGCCGTACGAGCAGTACTTC
few,TRBD1,TRBJ2-2,TRBV6-4,CASSPSGGAAGELFF,TGTGCCAGCAGTCCCTCAGGGGGCGCGGCCGGGGAGCTGTTTTTT
once,TRBD2,TRBJ2-3,TRBV14,CASSPKSAIASGWSATDTQYF,TGTGCCAGCAGCCCTAAAAGCGCAATAGCTAGCGGGTGGTCCGCCACAGATACGCAGTATTTT
NA,TRBD2,TRBJ2-1,TRBV19,CASSTPPSGSSYNEQFF,TGTGCCAGTAGTACCCCCCCCAGCGGGAGCTCCTACAATGAGCAGTTCTTC
NA,NA,TRBJ2-7,TRBV7-6,CASSFGGSAAYEQYF,TGTGCCAGCAGCTTCGGGGGATCAGCGGCCTACGAGCAGTACTTC
NA,NA,TRBJ2-7,TRBV27,CASGRDGGYEQYF,TGTGCCAGCGGCCGGGACGGAGGCTACGAGCAGTACTTC
few,NA,TRBJ2-7,TRBV29-1,CSVFTPYEQYF,TGCAGCGTTTTTACTCCCTACGAGCAGTACTTC
NA,TRBD1,TRBJ2-7,TRBV27,CASSLSVDRGYEQYF,TGTGCCAGCAGTTTATCGGTGGACAGGGGCTACGAGCAGTACTTC
NA,NA,TRBJ1-2,TRBV27,CASSVEGSYYGYTF,TGTGCCAGCAGTGTGGAGGGATCCTACTATGGCTACACCTTC
NA,NA,TRBJ2-7,TRBV5-6,CASSLIAAYEQYF,TGTGCCAGCAGCTTGATAGCAGCCTACGAGCAGTACTTC
NA,NA,TRBJ2-7,TRBV6-5,CASSYDYQSYEQYF,TGTGCCAGCAGTTATGACTACCAATCCTACGAGCAGTACTTC
NA,TRBD1,TRBJ2-5,TRBV9,CASSALTGGGETQYF,TGTGCCAGCAGCGCCTTGACAGGGGGCGGGGAGACCCAGTACTTC
NA,TRBD2,TRBJ2-7,TRBV7-6,CASSSSAGVQYF,TGTGCCAGCAGCTCATCAGCGGGGGTGCAGTACTTC